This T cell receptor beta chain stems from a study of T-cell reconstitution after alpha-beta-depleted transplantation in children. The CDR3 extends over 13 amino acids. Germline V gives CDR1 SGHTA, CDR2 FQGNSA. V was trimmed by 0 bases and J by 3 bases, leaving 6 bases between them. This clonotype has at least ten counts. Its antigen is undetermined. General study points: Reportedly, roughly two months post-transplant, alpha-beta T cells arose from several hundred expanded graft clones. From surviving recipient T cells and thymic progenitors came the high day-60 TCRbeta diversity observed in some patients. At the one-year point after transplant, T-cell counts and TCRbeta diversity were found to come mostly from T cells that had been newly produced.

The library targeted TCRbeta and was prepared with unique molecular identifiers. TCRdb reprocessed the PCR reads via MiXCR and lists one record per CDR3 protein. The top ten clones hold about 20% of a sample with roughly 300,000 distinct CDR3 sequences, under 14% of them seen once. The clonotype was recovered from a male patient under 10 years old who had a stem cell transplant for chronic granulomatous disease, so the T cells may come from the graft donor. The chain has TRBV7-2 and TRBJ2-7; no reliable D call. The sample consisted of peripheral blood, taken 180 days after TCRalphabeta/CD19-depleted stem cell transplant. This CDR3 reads CASSLAHSYEQYF. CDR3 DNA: TGTGCCAGCAGCTTAGCCCACAGCTACGAGCAGTACTTC.